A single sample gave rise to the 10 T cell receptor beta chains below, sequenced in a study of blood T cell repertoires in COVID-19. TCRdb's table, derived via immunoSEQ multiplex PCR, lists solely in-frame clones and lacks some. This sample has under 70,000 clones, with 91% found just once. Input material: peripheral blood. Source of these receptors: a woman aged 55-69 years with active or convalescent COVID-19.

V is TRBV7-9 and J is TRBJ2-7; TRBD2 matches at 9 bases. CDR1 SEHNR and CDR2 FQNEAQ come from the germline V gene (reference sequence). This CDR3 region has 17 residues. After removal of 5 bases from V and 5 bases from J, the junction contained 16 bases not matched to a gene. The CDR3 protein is CASSPPVSGSIRNEQYF. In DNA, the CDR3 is TGTGCCAGCAGCCCCCCCGTTAGCGGGAGCATTCGGAACGAGCAGTACTTC.

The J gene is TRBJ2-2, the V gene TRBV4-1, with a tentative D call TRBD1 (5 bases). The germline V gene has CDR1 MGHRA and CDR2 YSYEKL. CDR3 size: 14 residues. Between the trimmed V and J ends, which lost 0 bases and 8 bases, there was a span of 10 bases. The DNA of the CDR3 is TGCGCCAGCAGCCAAGATCCCAGGGTTGGGGAGCTGTTTTTT. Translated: CASSQDPRVGELFF.

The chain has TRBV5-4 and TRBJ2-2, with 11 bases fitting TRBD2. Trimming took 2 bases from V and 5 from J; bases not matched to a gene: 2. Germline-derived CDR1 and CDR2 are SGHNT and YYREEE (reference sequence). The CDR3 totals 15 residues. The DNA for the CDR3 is TGTGCCAGCAGCTTCGGGACTAGCGGAACCGGGGAGCTGTTTTTT. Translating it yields CASSFGTSGTGELFF.

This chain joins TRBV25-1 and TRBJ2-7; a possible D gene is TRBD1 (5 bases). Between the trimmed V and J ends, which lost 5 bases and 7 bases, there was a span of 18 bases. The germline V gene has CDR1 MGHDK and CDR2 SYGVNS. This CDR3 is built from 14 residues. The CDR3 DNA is TGTGCCAGCAGTCCCTGGGGCAGGGTGGAGGAGCAGTACTTC. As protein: CASSPWGRVEEQYF.

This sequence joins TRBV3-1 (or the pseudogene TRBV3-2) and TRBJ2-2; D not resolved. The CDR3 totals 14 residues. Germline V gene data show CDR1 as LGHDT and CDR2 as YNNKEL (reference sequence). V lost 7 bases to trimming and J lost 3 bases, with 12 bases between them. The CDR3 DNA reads TGTGCCAGCACCCACGGGTCCTACACCGGGGAGCTGTTTTTT. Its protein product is CASTHGSYTGELFF.

As DNA, the CDR3 is TGTGCCAGCAGCTCAAACAGGGGAAACACAGATACGCAGTATTTT. Its protein product is CASSSNRGNTDTQYF. This chain connects TRBV5-4 to TRBJ2-3; TRBD1 aligns across 7 bases. J gave up 2 bases and V 3 bases, and 6 bases lay outside the gene matches. The CDR3 is made up of 15 amino acids. Germline CDR1 and CDR2: SGHNT and YYREEE (reference sequence).

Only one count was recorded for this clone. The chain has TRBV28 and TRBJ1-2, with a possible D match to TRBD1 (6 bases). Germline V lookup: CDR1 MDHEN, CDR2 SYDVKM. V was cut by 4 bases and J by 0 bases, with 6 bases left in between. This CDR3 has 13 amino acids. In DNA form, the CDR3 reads TGTGCCAGCAGTTGGACAGCTAACTATGGCTACACCTTC. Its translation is CASSWTANYGYTF.

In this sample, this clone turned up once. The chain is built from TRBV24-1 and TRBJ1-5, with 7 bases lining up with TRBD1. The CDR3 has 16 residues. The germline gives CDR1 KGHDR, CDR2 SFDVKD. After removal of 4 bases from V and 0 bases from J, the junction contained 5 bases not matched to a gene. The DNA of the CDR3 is TGTGCCACCAGTGAGGCCGGGACAGATAGCAATCAGCCCCAGCATTTT. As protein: CATSEAGTDSNQPQHF.

As DNA, the CDR3 is TGTGCCAGATCTAGCGGGAGGGCTTTCTACGAGCAGTACTTC. Translation gives CARSSGRAFYEQYF. V and J are TRBV30 and TRBJ2-7; TRBD2 matches 12 bases. Germline CDR1 reads GTSNPN; CDR2 reads SVGIG (reference sequence). Trimming cost V 8 bases and J 3 bases; bases outside gene matches: 8. This CDR3 is built from 14 residues.

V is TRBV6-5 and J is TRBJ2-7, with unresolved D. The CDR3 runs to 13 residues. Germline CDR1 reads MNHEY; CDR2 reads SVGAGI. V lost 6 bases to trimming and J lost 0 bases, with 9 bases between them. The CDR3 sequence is CASRRPASYEQYF. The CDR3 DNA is TGTGCCAGCAGGCGGCCAGCCTCCTACGAGCAGTACTTC.